This is a list of T cell receptor beta chains from one sample in a study of control samples from healthy donors and cancer patients. Clones were sequenced by immunoSEQ multiplex PCR, and TCRdb holds only the in-frame ones, with some missing. The table includes about 150,000 clones, 93% detected once. Sequenced input: blood. The source is a man aged 18 to 29 in good health. Both conserved end residues are part of each CDR3.

TRBJ2-2 | TRBV5-1 | CASSLRQANTGELFF
TRBJ2-7 | TRBV5-4 | CASSLTSSWEQYF
TRBJ1-2 | TRBV3-1/TRBV3-2 | CASSNNIEPNYGYTF
TRBJ1-4 | TRBV6-1 | CASSELGYNEKLFF
TRBJ1-6 | TRBV23-1 | CASSLPGLNPYNSPLHF
TRBJ1-1 | TRBV7-8 | CASSLEVAGRMNTEAFF
TRBJ2-7 | TRBV11-2 | CASRKAGQFLYEQYF
TRBJ2-7 | TRBV27 | CASSRDYEQYF
TRBJ1-4 | TRBV5-1 | CASSSMTGKDEKLFF
TRBJ2-3 | TRBV2 | CASSGYREGVSTDTQYF
TRBJ2-5 | TRBV25-1 | CASSEFGQETQYF
TRBJ1-1 | TRBV29-1 | CSGGVEQGTEAFF
TRBJ2-7 | TRBV10-3 | CAISGQSSYEQYF
TRBJ2-5 | TRBV9 | CATAPGTDKETQYF
TRBJ2-1 | TRBV30 | CGCGGVYNEQFF
TRBJ1-5 | TRBV27 | CASSLNTVGPQHF
TRBJ2-2 | TRBV5-6 | CASSGYTGELFF
TRBJ1-2 | TRBV10-3 | CAISGQDYGYTF
TRBJ1-5 | TRBV6-5 | CASRGRDNNQPQHF
TRBJ2-7 | TRBV6-5 | CASSPNRGHSYEQYF
TRBJ1-1 | TRBV18 | CASSLDRREAFF
TRBJ2-5 | TRBV27 | CASSLYIQGAHETQYF
TRBJ1-2 | TRBV2 | CASIYRRGDYGYTF
TRBJ1-2 | TRBV11-2 | CASSLGADLNYGYTF
TRBJ2-3 | TRBV11-3 | CASSIGVGAGTDTQYF
TRBJ2-2 | TRBV5-4 | CATGEGPAGELFF
TRBJ2-5 | TRBV9 | CASSAGHDRAQTQYF
TRBJ2-3 | TRBV30 | CAWTSDRSSTDTQYF
TRBJ2-7 | TRBV11-2 | CASSLVRQASYEQYF
TRBJ1-5 | TRBV19 | CASSATRATPQHF
TRBJ1-4 | TRBV11-3 | CASSGTNEKLFF
TRBJ1-2 | TRBV28 | CASSATDYGYTF
TRBJ2-2 | TRBV27 | CASSYSGTPSGELFF
TRBJ2-1 | TRBV19 | CASSRQGYNEQFF
TRBJ2-7 | TRBV4-1 | CASSPGRGAFNEQYF
TRBJ2-7 | TRBV5-1 | CASSLEGDYTYEQYF
TRBJ1-6 | TRBV6-5 | CASSYGTGDNSPLHF
TRBJ2-2 | TRBV2 | CASRADGYTGELFF
TRBJ2-1 | TRBV19 | CASSVTWTSGLYNEQFF
TRBJ1-2 | TRBV9 | CASSVGPANYGYTF
TRBJ2-5 | TRBV29-1 | CSTDYQETQYF
TRBJ2-1 | TRBV3-1/TRBV3-2 | CASSQPPGQGRDEQFF
TRBJ1-2 | TRBV27 | CASSLTGRGAYGYTF
TRBJ2-3 | TRBV12-1 | CASSFYYAQDPTKTDTQYF
TRBJ1-1 | TRBV7-2 | CASSRDSYTEAFF
TRBJ2-7 | TRBV13 | CASSTLQGHEQYF
TRBJ2-2 | TRBV20-1 | CSASSLAGNLFGELFF
TRBJ2-2 | TRBV24-1 | CATSDPRGVATGELFF